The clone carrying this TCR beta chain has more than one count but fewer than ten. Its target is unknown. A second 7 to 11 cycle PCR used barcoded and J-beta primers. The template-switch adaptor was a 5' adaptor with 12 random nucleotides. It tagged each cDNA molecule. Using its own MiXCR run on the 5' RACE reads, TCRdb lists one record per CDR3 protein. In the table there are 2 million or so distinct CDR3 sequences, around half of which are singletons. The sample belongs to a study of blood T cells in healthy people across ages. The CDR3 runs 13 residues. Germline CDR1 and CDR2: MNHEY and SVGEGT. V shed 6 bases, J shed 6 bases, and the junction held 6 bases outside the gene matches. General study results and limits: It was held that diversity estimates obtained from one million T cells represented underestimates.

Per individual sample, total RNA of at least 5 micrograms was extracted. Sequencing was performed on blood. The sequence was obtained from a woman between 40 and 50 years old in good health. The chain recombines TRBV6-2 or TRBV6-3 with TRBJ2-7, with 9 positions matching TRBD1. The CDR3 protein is CASRGQGKSEQYF. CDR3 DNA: TGTGCCAGCAGGGGACAGGGAAAATCCGAGCAGTACTTC.